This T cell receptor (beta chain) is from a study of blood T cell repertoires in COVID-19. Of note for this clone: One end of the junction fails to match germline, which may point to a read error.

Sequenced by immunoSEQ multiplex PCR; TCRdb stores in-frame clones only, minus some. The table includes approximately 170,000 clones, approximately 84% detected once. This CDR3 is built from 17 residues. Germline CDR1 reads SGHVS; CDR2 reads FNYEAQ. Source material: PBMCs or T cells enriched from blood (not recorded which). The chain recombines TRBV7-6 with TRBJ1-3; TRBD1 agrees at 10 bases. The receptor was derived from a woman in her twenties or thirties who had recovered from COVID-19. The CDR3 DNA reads TGTGCCAGCAGCGAATTCCCGGCAGGACAGGGGGAATCGGGGGTGAATTTT. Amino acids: CASSEFPAGQGESGVNF.